These T cell receptor beta chains were read from a single sample in a study of cytomegalovirus exposure and HLA in healthy donors. Sequenced by immunoSEQ multiplex PCR; TCRdb stores in-frame clones only, minus some. The sample shows some 140,000 clones, 60% to 85% of them seen only once. Sequenced sample: PBMCs. The receptors were sampled from a male donor in good health and CMV-seropositive. Both conserved end residues are part of each CDR3. A D gene is named only where the DNA matches it firmly. A row's size may be missing; if present it is once, few, many or a size class.

J: TRBJ1-2
size: .
V: TRBV19
D: .
CDR3: CASNRDIDGYTF
DNA: TGTGCCAGTAACCGGGACATAGATGGCTACACCTTC

J: TRBJ2-6
size: .
V: TRBV7-9
D: TRBD1
CDR3: CASSPIGTGAPSGANVLTF
DNA: TGTGCCAGCAGCCCAATCGGGACAGGGGCACCCTCTGGGGCCAACGTCCTGACTTTC

J: TRBJ1-2
size: .
V: TRBV6-5
D: .
CDR3: CASSETGYYGYTF
DNA: TGTGCCAGCAGTGAAACAGGGTACTATGGCTACACCTTC

J: TRBJ1-2
size: .
V: TRBV6-1
D: TRBD1
CDR3: CASSGDRGRQDGYTF
DNA: TGTGCCAGCAGTGGAGACAGGGGGCGGCAGGATGGCTACACCTTC

J: TRBJ2-1
size: .
V: TRBV7-3
D: .
CDR3: CASSYPQGSHNEQFF
DNA: TGTGCCAGCAGCTATCCTCAGGGTAGCCACAATGAGCAGTTCTTC

J: TRBJ2-5
size: .
V: TRBV2
D: .
CDR3: CASHGTRKETQYF
DNA: TGTGCCAGTCACGGGACTCGAAAAGAGACCCAGTACTTC

J: TRBJ1-6
size: few
V: TRBV7-3
D: TRBD1
CDR3: CASSLTGGSPLHF
DNA: TGTGCCAGCAGCTTGACAGGGGGCTCACCCCTCCACTTT

J: TRBJ2-7
size: .
V: TRBV5-8
D: .
CDR3: CASSLSIRGEQYF
DNA: TGTGCCAGCAGCTTGAGCATAAGGGGCGAGCAGTACTTC

J: TRBJ1-1
size: .
V: TRBV4-2
D: TRBD1
CDR3: CASSHPAGQEGTEAFF
DNA: TGTGCCAGCAGCCATCCCGCCGGACAGGAAGGCACTGAAGCTTTCTTT

J: TRBJ2-7
size: .
V: TRBV29-1
D: TRBD1
CDR3: CSVVWTGSYEQYF
DNA: TGCAGCGTTGTTTGGACAGGGTCCTACGAGCAGTACTTC

J: TRBJ2-7
size: .
V: TRBV2
D: .
CDR3: CASSTLADFTEQYF
DNA: TGTGCCAGCAGCACCCTCGCGGACTTTACCGAGCAGTACTTC

J: TRBJ2-7
size: .
V: TRBV6-4
D: .
CDR3: CASSDPVTYEQYF
DNA: TGTGCCAGCAGTGACCCGGTTACCTACGAGCAGTACTTC

J: TRBJ2-7
size: .
V: TRBV27
D: .
CDR3: CASSGALAPNEQYF
DNA: TGTGCCAGCAGTGGGGCACTAGCACCCAACGAGCAGTACTTC

J: TRBJ1-1
size: .
V: TRBV5-1
D: TRBD1
CDR3: CASSPQGQNTEAFF
DNA: TGCGCCAGCAGCCCACAGGGGCAGAACACTGAAGCTTTCTTT

J: TRBJ1-2
size: .
V: TRBV7-9
D: TRBD1
CDR3: CASRPAGTGEGYTF
DNA: TGTGCCAGCAGACCCGCCGGGACAGGGGAAGGCTACACCTTC

J: TRBJ2-7
size: .
V: TRBV9
D: TRBD1
CDR3: CASSPTGTGWNEQYF
DNA: TGTGCCAGCAGCCCTACCGGGACAGGGTGGAACGAGCAGTACTTC

J: TRBJ2-3
size: once
V: TRBV9
D: TRBD2
CDR3: CASSVEGTSGPTDTQYF
DNA: TGTGCCAGCAGCGTAGAAGGGACTAGCGGGCCCACAGATACGCAGTATTTT

J: TRBJ2-1
size: .
V: TRBV4-3
D: .
CDR3: CASSPGLAYNEQFF
DNA: TGCGCCAGCAGCCCCGGACTCGCGTACAATGAGCAGTTCTTC

J: TRBJ2-3
size: .
V: TRBV27
D: TRBD2
CDR3: CASGRAGADTQYF
DNA: TGTGCCAGCGGACGAGCGGGAGCAGATACGCAGTATTTT

J: TRBJ2-7
size: .
V: TRBV7-9
D: .
CDR3: CSSSLAWGRGPSSYEQYF
DNA: TGTTCCAGCAGCTTAGCCTGGGGCAGGGGCCCCTCCTCCTACGAGCAGTACTTC

J: TRBJ2-5
size: .
V: TRBV5-3
D: TRBD2
CDR3: CARSLVAGGLKETQYF
DNA: TGTGCCAGAAGCTTGGTGGCGGGGGGGCTAAAGGAGACCCAGTACTTC

J: TRBJ2-7
size: .
V: TRBV21-1
D: .
CDR3: CASTSGGALTYEQYF
DNA: TGTGCCAGCACCTCAGGCGGGGCCCTAACCTACGAGCAGTACTTC

J: TRBJ2-5
size: .
V: TRBV7-6
D: .
CDR3: CASTTPSRAETQYF
DNA: TGTGCCAGCACCACACCTTCGAGGGCGGAGACCCAGTACTTC

J: TRBJ2-3
size: .
V: TRBV5-1
D: .
CDR3: CASSDGTQGADTQYF
DNA: TGCGCCAGCAGCGACGGGACACAGGGTGCAGATACGCAGTATTTT

J: TRBJ2-7
size: once
V: TRBV5-6
D: .
CDR3: CASSFGTYEQYF
DNA: TGTGCCAGCAGCTTTGGCACCTACGAGCAGTACTTC